This entry lists 15 T cell receptor beta chains sequenced from one sample in a study of blood T cell repertoires in COVID-19. TCRdb's copy holds only in-frame clones and misses some; the assay was immunoSEQ multiplex PCR. The sample consists of about 150,000 clones, over 60% of them appearing once. Sequencing was performed on peripheral blood. These receptors all stem from a man older than 75 with acute or convalescent COVID-19.

V is TRBV29-1 and J is TRBJ2-3; 10 positions agree with TRBD2. V gave up 3 bases and J gave up 7 bases; unmatched junction bases: 4. There are 13 residues in the CDR3. The germline CDR1 and CDR2 sequences are SQVTM and ANQGSEA. In DNA, the CDR3 is TGCAGCGTTGATTTACTAGCGGGACATACGCAGTATTTT. The encoded protein is CSVDLLAGHTQYF.

Comment on this clone: Germline is not matched at one junction end, which may reflect a read error. The chain joins TRBV7-7 to TRBJ2-3, with 8 nucleotides matching TRBD1. This CDR3 is built from 15 residues. CDR1 and CDR2 from the germline V gene are SSHAT and FNYEAQ (reference sequence). The DNA of the CDR3 is TGTGCTAGCAGCCTAGGACAGGGTGGCAAAGATACGCAGTATTTT. It yields the protein CASSLGQGGKDTQYF.

The chain couples TRBV18 to TRBJ1-1; D unresolved. Germline CDR1 and CDR2: KGHSH and LQKENI. The CDR3 is 15 amino acids. V lost 0 bases and J 2 bases, leaving 10 bases between the germline ends. The CDR3 region has the DNA TGTGCCAGCTCACCACCGTATAGCAGAAACACTGAAGCTTTCTTT. As protein: CASSPPYSRNTEAFF.

The chain links TRBV3-1 (or the pseudogene TRBV3-2) to TRBJ2-5, with 9 bases aligning to TRBD2. J gave up 2 bases and V 1 base, and 8 bases lay outside the gene matches. The CDR3 runs to 17 residues. Germline values: CDR1 LGHDT, CDR2 YNNKEL (reference sequence). CDR3 sequence (DNA): TGTGCCAGCAGCCAAGCAAGCGGGGGGACTCGTCAAGAGACCCAGTACTTC. Protein product: CASSQASGGTRQETQYF.

This clone showed up just once. This chain links TRBV29-1 with TRBJ1-1; D possibly corresponds to TRBD1 (5 bases). CDR1 and CDR2 from the germline V gene are SQVTM and ANQGSEA. The CDR3 contains 15 residues. Trimming removed 6 bases from V and 0 bases from J, with 17 bases in between. Here the CDR3 DNA reads TGCAGCGTCCGTGGCAGGGTTGGGATGAACACTGAAGCTTTCTTT. Protein: CSVRGRVGMNTEAFF.

The rearrangement joins TRBV11-3 to TRBJ1-1, with D possibly being TRBD1 (5 bases). The V and J ends lost 7 bases and 0 bases respectively, with 9 bases between them. CDR3 length: 13 residues. CDR1 and CDR2 from the germline V gene are SGHNT and YENEEA. CDR3 sequence: CASTMTVNTEAFF. The CDR3 DNA reads TGTGCCAGCACCATGACAGTGAACACTGAAGCTTTCTTT.

The chain couples TRBV7-2 to TRBJ2-2, with TRBD1 identical over 10 bases. The CDR3 loop spans 16 amino acids. Germline-derived CDR1 and CDR2 are SGHTA and FQGNSA. V lost 4 bases and J lost 3; bases outside the gene matches: 5. CDR3 protein: CASSSRQGAYTGELFF. CDR3 DNA sequence: TGTGCCAGCAGCTCCAGACAGGGGGCGTACACCGGGGAGCTGTTTTTT.

The chain carries TRBV5-1 and TRBJ2-2, with TRBD1 matching over 8 bases. The CDR3 sequence is 14 residues long. Germline CDR1 SGHRS, CDR2 YFSETQ. The V segment lost 4 bases and the J segment 5 bases; nucleotides outside the gene matches: 4. CDR3 in amino acids: CASSRQGLTGELFF. The CDR3 DNA reads TGCGCCAGCAGCAGACAGGGGTTGACCGGGGAGCTGTTTTTT.

This chain connects TRBV28 to TRBJ1-6, with D perhaps TRBD1 (5 bases). CDR1 and CDR2 (germline): MDHEN, SYDVKM. This CDR3 region has 16 residues. The ends were cut back, 2 bases at V and 2 bases at J, with 10 bases in the middle. The CDR3 coding sequence is TGTGCCAGCAGTTTAACGGGGGATCCCTATAATTCACCCCTCCACTTT. Translated, it gives CASSLTGDPYNSPLHF.

V usage is TRBV5-4 and J usage is TRBJ1-2; tentative D call: TRBD1 (5 bases). The CDR3 spans 15 residues. Per germline, CDR1 SGHNT and CDR2 YYREEE (reference sequence). V was shortened by 1 base and J by 0 bases, with 10 bases between the two germline ends. The CDR3 sequence is CASSLLDTSNYGYTF. CDR3 nucleotides: TGTGCCAGCAGCTTGTTGGACACCTCTAACTATGGCTACACCTTC.

CDR3 loop: CSASWGEETQYF. The CDR3 DNA sequence: TGCAGTGCTAGTTGGGGAGAAGAGACCCAGTACTTC. The rearrangement joins TRBV20-1 to TRBJ2-5; possible D gene TRBD2, 5 bases. V lost 3 bases and J lost 3, with 8 bases in between. CDR1 and CDR2 from the germline V gene are DFQATT and SNEGSKA (reference sequence). This CDR3 region has 12 residues.

In DNA form, the CDR3 reads TGTGCCAGCAGCTTGACAGCCTACGAGCAGTACTTC. It specifies CASSLTAYEQYF. The chain is built from TRBV11-1 and TRBJ2-7, with D possibly being TRBD1 (5 bases). Trimming left V 3 bases short and J 2 bases short, with 5 bases between. The CDR3 totals 12 residues. From germline, CDR1 is SGHAT and CDR2 FQDESV (reference sequence).

The rearrangement uses TRBV11-3 and TRBJ2-7, with D tentatively TRBD1 (5 bases). This CDR3 region has 13 residues. Germline CDR1 SGHNT, CDR2 YENEEA. V lost 4 bases and J lost 5, with 12 bases in between. CDR3 amino acids: CASSYQGFNEQYF. DNA of the CDR3: TGTGCCAGCAGCTACCAGGGTTTCAACGAGCAGTACTTC.

This clone was seen more than once but under ten times. J is TRBJ2-5 and V is TRBV27; D may be TRBD2 (6 bases). The germline V and J ends were trimmed by 0 bases and 4 bases, with 15 bases remaining between them. Germline V CDR1 and CDR2: MNHEY, SMNVEV (reference sequence). CDR3 length: 16 amino acids. CDR3 loop: CASSLSGRTIGETQYF. CDR3 DNA: TGTGCCAGCAGTTTATCGGGGCGGACTATTGGAGAGACCCAGTACTTC.

This clone is a singleton in its sample. The chain has TRBV11-3 and TRBJ2-3, with D hard to call. CDR1 is SGHNT, CDR2 YENEEA, per germline. Trimming left V 7 bases short and J 4 bases short, with 12 bases between. CDR3 length: 13 residues. CDR3 region: CASTQVKSDTQYF. Here the CDR3 DNA reads TGTGCCAGCACCCAGGTGAAGTCAGATACGCAGTATTTT.